The 7 T cell receptor beta chains below were found in one sample sequenced in a study of identical twins. Each CDR3 protein gets one entry after TCRdb re-called the 5' RACE reads with MiXCR. The table shows under 300,000 distinct CDR3 sequences, with roughly 13% occurring only once. These data were also filed under a second study, of yellow fever vaccine responses in identical twins.

The sequenced material came from memory (CD45RO+) T cells sorted from blood. The receptors originated from a woman between 18 and 30 years old in good health.

This chain links TRBV12-3 or TRBV12-4 with TRBJ1-2; perhaps TRBD1 as D (5 bases). This CDR3 region has 13 residues. Trimming cost V 8 bases and J 8 bases, with 18 bases left between them. CDR3 in amino acids: CASGHSGGDGYTF. The CDR3 coding sequence is TGTGCCAGCGGCCACTCGGGAGGGGACGGCTACACCTTC.

This clonotype was recorded a few times. The chain employs TRBV5-5 and TRBJ2-7, with 8 bases matching TRBD1. V lost 3 bases to trimming and J lost 3 bases; unmatched junction nucleotides: 8. The CDR3 is 15 amino acids. Per germline, CDR1 SGHKS and CDR2 YYEKEE (reference sequence). The CDR3 spells CASSYGQGGHYEQYF. DNA of the CDR3: TGTGCCAGCAGCTACGGACAGGGCGGCCACTACGAGCAGTACTTC.

This rearrangement joins TRBV7-9 to TRBJ2-5, with D perhaps matching TRBD2 (5 bases). CDR1 is SEHNR, CDR2 FQNEAQ, per germline (reference sequence). There are 14 residues in the CDR3. Trimming shortened V by 2 bases and J by 2 bases, and 9 bases separated the two germline ends. CDR3 sequence: CASSLNGGQETQYF. The CDR3 DNA is TGTGCCAGCAGCTTAAATGGAGGACAAGAGACCCAGTACTTC.

The V call is TRBV6-5, the J call TRBJ2-7, with D perhaps TRBD1 (6 bases). CDR1 and CDR2 from the germline V gene are MNHEY and SVGAGI. Trimming left V 2 bases short and J 3 bases short, with 17 bases between. The length of the CDR3 is 16 residues. CDR3 DNA: TGTGCCAGCAGTTACGCAATGCAGGGGAAGGGCTACGAGCAGTACTTC. It specifies CASSYAMQGKGYEQYF.

The chain links TRBV18 to TRBJ1-4; TRBD1 is a possible D gene (5 bases). Trimming left V 5 bases short and J 13 bases short, with 17 bases between. The CDR3 is made up of 13 amino acids. The germline V gene has CDR1 KGHSH and CDR2 LQKENI. CDR3: CASSGDGESALFF. For the CDR3, the DNA is TGTGCCAGCTCAGGGGACGGAGAATCGGCACTGTTTTTT. The whole variable domain, filled in from reference TRBV18 and TRBJ1-4, reads NAGVMQNPRHLVRRRGQEARLRCSPMKGHSHVYWYRQLPEEGLKFMVYLQKENIIDESGMPKERFSAEFPKEGPSILRIQQVVRGDSAAYFCASSGDGESALFFGSGTQLSVL.

This clonotype was detected a few times. The V call is TRBV7-9, the J call TRBJ2-1; D may be TRBD2 (5 bases). V lost 5 bases and J 1 base, leaving 12 bases between the germline ends. CDR3 length equals 15 residues. Per the germline V gene, CDR1 is SEHNR and CDR2 is FQNEAQ (reference sequence). CDR3: CASSPDPGSYNEQFF. CDR3 sequence (DNA): TGTGCCAGCAGCCCAGATCCGGGGTCCTACAATGAGCAGTTCTTC.

This clonotype was detected a few times. The gene calls are TRBV5-1 and TRBJ2-3; the D gene is possibly TRBD1 (5 bases). Germline V gene sequence: CDR1 SGHRS, CDR2 YFSETQ. The CDR3 is made up of 16 amino acids. V gave up 0 bases and J gave up 0 bases, with 11 bases separating them. The CDR3 is CASSLVGHVSTDTQYF. CDR3 DNA sequence: TGCGCCAGCAGCTTGGTTGGACACGTTAGCACAGATACGCAGTATTTT.